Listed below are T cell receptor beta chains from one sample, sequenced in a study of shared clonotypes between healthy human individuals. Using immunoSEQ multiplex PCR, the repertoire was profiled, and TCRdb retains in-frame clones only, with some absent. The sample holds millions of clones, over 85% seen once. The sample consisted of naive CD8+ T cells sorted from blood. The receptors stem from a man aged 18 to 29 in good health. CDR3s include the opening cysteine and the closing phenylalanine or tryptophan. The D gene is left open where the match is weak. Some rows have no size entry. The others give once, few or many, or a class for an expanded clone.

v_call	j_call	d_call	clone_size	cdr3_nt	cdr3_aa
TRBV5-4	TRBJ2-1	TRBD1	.	TGTGCCAGCAATATGGGACAGGGGGAGGGGAATGAGCAGTTCTTC	CASNMGQGEGNEQFF
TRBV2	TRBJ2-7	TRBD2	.	TGTGCCAGCAGTGGGGGGGGACTTTCCTACGAGCAGTACTTC	CASSGGGLSYEQYF
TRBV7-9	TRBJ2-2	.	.	TGTGCCAGCAGCGTCGAGCTGGTTAACACCGGGGAGCTGTTTTTT	CASSVELVNTGELFF
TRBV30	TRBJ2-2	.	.	TGTGCCTGGAGTATGATAAACTCCGGGGAGCTGTTTTTT	CAWSMINSGELFF
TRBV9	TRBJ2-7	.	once	TGTGCCAGCAGCGCCGACGGGAGTGATGTATACGAGCAGTACTTC	CASSADGSDVYEQYF
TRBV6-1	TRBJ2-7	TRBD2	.	TGTGCCAGCAGTCTGACTAGCGGGGCCTACGAGCAGTACTTC	CASSLTSGAYEQYF
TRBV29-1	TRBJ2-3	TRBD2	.	TGCAGCGCCCTAGCGGGAGGTCACGATACGCAGTATTTT	CSALAGGHDTQYF
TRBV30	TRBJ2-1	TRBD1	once	TGTGCCTGGGGGGAAAACAGGGGACCCGGCAATGAGCAGTTCTTC	CAWGENRGPGNEQFF
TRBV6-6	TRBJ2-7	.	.	TGTGCCAGCAGTTACTCGATTCAACGAGAGCAGTACTTC	CASSYSIQREQYF
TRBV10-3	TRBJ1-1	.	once	TGTGCCATCAGTGATCCTGACATGAACACTGAAGCTTTCTTT	CAISDPDMNTEAFF
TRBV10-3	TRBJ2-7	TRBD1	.	TGTGCCATCAGTGATCAGACAGGGGCCGCCGAGCAGTACTTC	CAISDQTGAAEQYF
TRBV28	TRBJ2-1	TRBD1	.	TGTGCCAGCAGCCCGGGGACAGAGAGCTCCTACAATGAGCAGTTCTTC	CASSPGTESSYNEQFF
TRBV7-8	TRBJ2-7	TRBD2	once	TGTGCCAGCAGCCCCTACACGGGACTAGCGAGCCACGAGCAGTACTTC	CASSPYTGLASHEQYF
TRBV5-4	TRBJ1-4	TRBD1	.	TGTGCCAGCAGCCGCGGGACAGGGACTGCAACTAATGAAAAACTGTTTTTT	CASSRGTGTATNEKLFF
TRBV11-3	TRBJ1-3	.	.	TGTGCCAGCAGCAGGGTTATCGCTGGAAACACCATATATTTT	CASSRVIAGNTIYF
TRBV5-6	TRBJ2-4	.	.	TGTGCCAGCAGCCTCGGACAGAAAAACATTCAGTACTTC	CASSLGQKNIQYF
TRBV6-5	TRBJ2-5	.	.	TGTGCCAGCAGTTATGGCAGCCAAGAGACCCAGTACTTC	CASSYGSQETQYF
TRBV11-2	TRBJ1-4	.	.	TGTGCCAGCAGCTTAGTGGGCAGCCTGAATGAAAAACTGTTTTTT	CASSLVGSLNEKLFF
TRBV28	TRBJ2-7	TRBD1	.	TGTGCCAGCAGTTTATTCGCCCAGCTGGACAGGGCCCAGGACGAGCAGTACTTC	CASSLFAQLDRAQDEQYF
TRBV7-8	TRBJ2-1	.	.	TGTGCCAGCAGCTTAGGTCTTGGGGGCGAGGAACTAGCGTATAGCTCCTACAATGAGCAGTTCTTC	CASSLGLGGEELAYSSYNEQFF
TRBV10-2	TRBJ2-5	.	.	TGCGCCAGCAGTGGGTTCTGGGGGGAGGAGACCCAGTACTTC	CASSGFWGEETQYF
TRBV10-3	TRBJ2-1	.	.	TGTGCCATCAGTGACCAGGGACCACCCTACAATGAGCAGTTCTTC	CAISDQGPPYNEQFF
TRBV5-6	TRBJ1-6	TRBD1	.	TGTGCCAGCAGCTTAGGACAGGGTAATTCACCCCTCCACTTT	CASSLGQGNSPLHF
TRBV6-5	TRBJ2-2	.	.	TGTGCCAGCAGTTCGGACGGGGGGAACACCGGGGAGCTGTTTTTT	CASSSDGGNTGELFF
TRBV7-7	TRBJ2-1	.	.	TGTGCCGCAGCTGGGGGCCACAATGAGCAGTTCTTC	CAAAGGHNEQFF
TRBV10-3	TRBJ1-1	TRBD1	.	TGTGCCATCAGTGAGCGGACAGGGACGGTGAACACTGAAGCTTTCTTT	CAISERTGTVNTEAFF
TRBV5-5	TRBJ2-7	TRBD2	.	TGTGCCAGCAGCCTACGGGCTAGCGGAACCTACGAGCAGTACTTC	CASSLRASGTYEQYF
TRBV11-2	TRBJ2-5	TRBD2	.	TGTGCGTCAAGGGGTAGCGGGGGGACCCAAGAGACCCAGTACTTC	CASRGSGGTQETQYF
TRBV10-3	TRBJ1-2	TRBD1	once	TGTGCCATCAGTGAGTCGACAGGGGGTAACTATGGCTACACCTTC	CAISESTGGNYGYTF
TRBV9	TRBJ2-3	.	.	TGTGCCAGCAGCCCCACAGGGGAGGGCACAGATACGCAGTATTTT	CASSPTGEGTDTQYF
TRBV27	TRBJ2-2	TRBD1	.	TGTGCCAGCACCCATCGCCCGGGACAGGGTCGGGCCGGGGAGCTGTTTTTT	CASTHRPGQGRAGELFF
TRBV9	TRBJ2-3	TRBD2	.	TGTGCCAGCAGCGCCAATCTAGCGGGGGGCGAGTTAGATACGCAGTATTTT	CASSANLAGGELDTQYF
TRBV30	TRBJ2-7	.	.	TGTGCCTGGAGCGTTACAGGGACCCTTTACGGGCAGTACTTC	CAWSVTGTLYGQYF
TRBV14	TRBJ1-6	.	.	TGTGCCAGCAGCCAAGTGTCAGGGAGGGATTCACCCCTCCACTTT	CASSQVSGRDSPLHF
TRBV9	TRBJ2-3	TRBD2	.	TGTGCCAGCAACCTAGCGGACAGCACAGATACGCAGTATTTT	CASNLADSTDTQYF
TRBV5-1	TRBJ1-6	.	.	TGCGCCAGCAGCTTAATGGGGGGTGCTAATTCACCCCTCCACTTT	CASSLMGGANSPLHF
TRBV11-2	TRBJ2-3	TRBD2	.	TGTGCCAGCAGCTTAGCCGGACTAGCGGCCTCTAGCACAGATACGCAGTATTTT	CASSLAGLAASSTDTQYF
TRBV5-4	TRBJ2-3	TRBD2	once	TGTGCCAGCGGACCGGGACTAGCGGGGGCACCGAGAGATACGCAGTATTTT	CASGPGLAGAPRDTQYF
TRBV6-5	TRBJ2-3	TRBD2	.	TGTGCCAGCAGTTACTCAGCGGGAGCCCCAGATACGCAGTATTTT	CASSYSAGAPDTQYF
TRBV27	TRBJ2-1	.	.	TGTGCCAGCAGTCGTGGCCCGCTAGGCTACAATGAGCAGTTCTTC	CASSRGPLGYNEQFF
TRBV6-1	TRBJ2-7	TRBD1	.	TGTGCCAGCAGTGAATATCCACAGGGGAGTTACGAGCAGTACTTC	CASSEYPQGSYEQYF
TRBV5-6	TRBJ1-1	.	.	TGTGCCAGCAGCTCTTGGAGGGACACTGAAGCTTTCTTT	CASSSWRDTEAFF
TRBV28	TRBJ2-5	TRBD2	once	TGTGCCGGCGGGCTAGCGGGGGGAGAGACCCAGTACTTC	CAGGLAGGETQYF
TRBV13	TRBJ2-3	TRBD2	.	TGTGCCAGCAGCTCGACTAGCGGGGGGGCCATTGGAGATACGCAGTATTTT	CASSSTSGGAIGDTQYF